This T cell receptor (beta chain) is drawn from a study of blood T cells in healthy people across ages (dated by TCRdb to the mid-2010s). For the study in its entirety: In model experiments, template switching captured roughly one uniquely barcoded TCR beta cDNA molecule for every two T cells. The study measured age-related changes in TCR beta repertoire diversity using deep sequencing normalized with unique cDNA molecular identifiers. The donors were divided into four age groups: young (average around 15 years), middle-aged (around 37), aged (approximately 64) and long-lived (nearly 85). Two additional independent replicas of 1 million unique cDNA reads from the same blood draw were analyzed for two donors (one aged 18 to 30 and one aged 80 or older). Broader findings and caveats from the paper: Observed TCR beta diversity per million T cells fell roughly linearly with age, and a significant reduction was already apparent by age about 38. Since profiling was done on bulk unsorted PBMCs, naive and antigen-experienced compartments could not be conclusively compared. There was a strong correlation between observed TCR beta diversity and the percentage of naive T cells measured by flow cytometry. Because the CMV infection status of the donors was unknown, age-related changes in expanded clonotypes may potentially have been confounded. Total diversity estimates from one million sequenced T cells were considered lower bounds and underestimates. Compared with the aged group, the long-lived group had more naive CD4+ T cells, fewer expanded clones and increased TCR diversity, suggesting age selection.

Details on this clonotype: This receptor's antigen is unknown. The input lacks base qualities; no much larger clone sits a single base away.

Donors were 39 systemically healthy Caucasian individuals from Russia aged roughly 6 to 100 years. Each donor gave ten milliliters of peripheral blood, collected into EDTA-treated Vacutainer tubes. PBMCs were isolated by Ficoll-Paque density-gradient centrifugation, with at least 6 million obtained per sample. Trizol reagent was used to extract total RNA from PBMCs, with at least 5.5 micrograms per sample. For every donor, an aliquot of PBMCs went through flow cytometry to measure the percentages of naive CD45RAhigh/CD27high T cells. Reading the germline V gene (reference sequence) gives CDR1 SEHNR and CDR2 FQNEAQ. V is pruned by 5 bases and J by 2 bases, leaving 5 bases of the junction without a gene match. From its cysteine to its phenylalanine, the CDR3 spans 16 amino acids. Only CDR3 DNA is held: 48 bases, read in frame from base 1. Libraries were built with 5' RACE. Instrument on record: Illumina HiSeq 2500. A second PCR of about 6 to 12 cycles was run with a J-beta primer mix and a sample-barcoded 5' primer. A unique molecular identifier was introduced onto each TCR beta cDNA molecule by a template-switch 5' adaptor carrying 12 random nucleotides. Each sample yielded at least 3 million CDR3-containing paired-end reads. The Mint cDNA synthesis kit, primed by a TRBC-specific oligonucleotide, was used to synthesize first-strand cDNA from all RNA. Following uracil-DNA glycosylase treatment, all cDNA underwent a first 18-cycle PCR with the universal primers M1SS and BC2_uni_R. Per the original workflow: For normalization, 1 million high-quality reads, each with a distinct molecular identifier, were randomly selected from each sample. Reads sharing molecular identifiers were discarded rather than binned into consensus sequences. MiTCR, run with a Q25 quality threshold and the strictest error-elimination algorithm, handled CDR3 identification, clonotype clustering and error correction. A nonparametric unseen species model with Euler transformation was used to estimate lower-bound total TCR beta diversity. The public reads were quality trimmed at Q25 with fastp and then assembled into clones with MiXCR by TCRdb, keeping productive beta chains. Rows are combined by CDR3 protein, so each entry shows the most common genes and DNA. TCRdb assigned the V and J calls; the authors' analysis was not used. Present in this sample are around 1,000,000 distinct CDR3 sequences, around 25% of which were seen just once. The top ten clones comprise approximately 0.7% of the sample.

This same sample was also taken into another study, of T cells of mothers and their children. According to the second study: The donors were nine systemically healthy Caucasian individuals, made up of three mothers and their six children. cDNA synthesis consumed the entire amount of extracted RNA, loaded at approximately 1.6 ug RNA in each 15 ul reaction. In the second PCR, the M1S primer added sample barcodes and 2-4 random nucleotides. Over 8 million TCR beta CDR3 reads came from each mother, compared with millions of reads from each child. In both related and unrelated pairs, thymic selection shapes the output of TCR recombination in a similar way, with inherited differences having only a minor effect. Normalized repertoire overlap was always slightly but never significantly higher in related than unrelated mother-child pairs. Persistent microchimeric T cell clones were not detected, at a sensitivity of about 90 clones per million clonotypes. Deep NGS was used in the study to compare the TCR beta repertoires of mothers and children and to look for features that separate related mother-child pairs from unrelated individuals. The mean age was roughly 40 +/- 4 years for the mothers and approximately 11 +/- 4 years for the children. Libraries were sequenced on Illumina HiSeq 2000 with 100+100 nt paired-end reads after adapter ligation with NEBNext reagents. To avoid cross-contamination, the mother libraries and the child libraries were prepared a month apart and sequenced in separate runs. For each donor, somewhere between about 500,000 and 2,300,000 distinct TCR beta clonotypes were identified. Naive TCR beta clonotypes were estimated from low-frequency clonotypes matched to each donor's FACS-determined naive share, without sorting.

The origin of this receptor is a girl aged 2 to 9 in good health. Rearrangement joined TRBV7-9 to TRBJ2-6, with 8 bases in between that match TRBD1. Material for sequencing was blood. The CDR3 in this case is CASSGIQGAGANVLTF. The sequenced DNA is TGTGCCAGCAGCGGAATACAGGGGGCTGGGGCCAACGTCCTGACTTTC. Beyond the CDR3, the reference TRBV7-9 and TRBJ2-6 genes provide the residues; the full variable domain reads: DTGVSQNPRHKITKRGQNVTFRCDPISEHNRLYWYRQTLGQGPEFLTYFQNEAQLEKSRLLSDRFSAERPKGSFSTLEIQRTEQGDSAMYLCASSGIQGAGANVLTFGAGSRLTVL.